This T cell receptor beta chain was captured by sequencing in a study of vaccination and CD4 T cells after COVID-19. Turning to the study itself: Collection of post-vaccine samples followed dose two by a median about 72 days, spanning a range of 14 to 241. In culture, cells were exposed to overlapping spike peptides from SARS-CoV-2, HCoV-NL63, HCoV-OC43 and HCoV-229E. As a positive control, some control cultures were given a CEFX pool, while others were given an HIV-1 Nef pool or no peptide.

Details on this clonotype: The antigen remains undetermined.

Sequencing of cultured CD4+ T cell DNA used the Oncomine TCR Beta short-read assay. TCRdb used MiXCR to reprocess the PCR reads, holding one entry per CDR3 protein. Of 10,000 or so distinct CDR3 sequences listed, 50% to 70% were seen once; the top ten hold about a quarter. Treatment reported: approximately 9-day PBMC culture with coronavirus spike peptide pools or control peptides (ViraFEST assay). ViraFEST used peptide pools to expand antigen-specific T cells, then sequenced TCRs. The CDR3 totals 16 residues. Per germline, CDR1 MNHEY and CDR2 SVGEGT. The V and J ends lost 2 bases and 0 bases respectively, with 13 bases between them.

The sample consisted of CD4+ T cells from blood, cultured in vitro. This chain uses TRBV6-2 or TRBV6-3 with TRBJ2-5; D is ambiguous. This receptor was obtained from a human donor who had recovered from COVID-19. The CDR3 bases are TGTGCCAGCAGTTACCGCGGTACATTGTACCAAGAGACCCAGTACTTC. This translates into CASSYRGTLYQETQYF.